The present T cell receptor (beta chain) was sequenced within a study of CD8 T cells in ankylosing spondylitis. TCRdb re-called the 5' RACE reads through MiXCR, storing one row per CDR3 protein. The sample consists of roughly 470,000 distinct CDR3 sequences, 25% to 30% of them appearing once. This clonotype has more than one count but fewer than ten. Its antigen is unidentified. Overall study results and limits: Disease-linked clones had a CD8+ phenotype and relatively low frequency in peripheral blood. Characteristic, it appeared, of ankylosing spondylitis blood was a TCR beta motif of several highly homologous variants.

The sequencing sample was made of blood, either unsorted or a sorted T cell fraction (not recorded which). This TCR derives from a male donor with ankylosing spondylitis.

The chain's CDR3 is CASSQGARDKYNEQFF. The DNA of the CDR3 is TGTGCCAGCAGCCAAGGGGCCCGGGACAAATACAATGAGCAGTTCTTC. V is TRBV4-2 and J is TRBJ2-1; maybe TRBD1 (6 bases). The CDR3 totals 16 residues. V was shortened by 1 base and J by 4 bases, with 14 bases between the two germline ends. Per germline, CDR1 LGHNA and CDR2 YNFKEQ.